These 4 T cell receptor beta chains originate from one sample sequenced in a study of shared clonotypes between healthy human individuals. Data came from immunoSEQ multiplex PCR; TCRdb stores just in-frame clones and leaves some out. The table shows 2 million to 2.5 million clones, with 90% to 97% occurring only once. The sequencing input was naive CD4+ T cells sorted from blood. Subset described: CD45RA+ positively selected. All receptors derive from a man between 18 and 29 years old in good health.

The chain's CDR3 is CASQVLGAEGTEAFF. The CDR3 DNA sequence: TGCGCCAGCCAAGTACTCGGGGCAGAGGGCACTGAAGCTTTCTTT. The chain is built from TRBV5-1 and TRBJ1-1, with a tentative D call TRBD1 (5 bases). The CDR3 contains 15 residues. V was shortened by 7 bases and J by 4 bases, with 20 bases between the two germline ends. The V gene's germline CDR1 is SGHRS and CDR2 YFSETQ.

The chain combines TRBV11-3 with TRBJ2-1; 14 bases are shared with TRBD2. CDR1 is SGHNT, CDR2 YENEEA, per germline. V trimming: 4 bases; J trimming: 8 bases; junction bases outside the gene matches: 4. The CDR3 sequence is 15 residues long. This chain's CDR3 is CASSSGLAGEHEQFF. CDR3 bases: TGTGCCAGCAGCTCGGGACTAGCGGGAGAACATGAGCAGTTCTTC.

This chain connects TRBV6-5 to TRBJ2-2, with 7 nucleotides matching TRBD1. V was clipped by 6 bases and J by 4 bases; unmatched bases: 5. This CDR3 is built from 14 residues. In germline, CDR1 is MNHEY, CDR2 SVGAGI. As DNA, the CDR3 is TGTGCCAGCAGGAAGGACAGGTCCACCGGGGAGCTGTTTTTT. Protein sequence: CASRKDRSTGELFF.

As concerns this clone: Other DNA sequences within the sample encode an identical CDR3. CDR3 loop: CASSPPGGSYNEQFF. CDR3 nucleotide sequence: TGTGCCAGCTCACCACCGGGGGGCTCCTACAATGAGCAGTTCTTC. The genes are TRBV18 and TRBJ2-1, with D maybe TRBD2 (6 bases). V was clipped by 0 bases and J by 0 bases, with 6 bases between them. Germline V lookup: CDR1 KGHSH, CDR2 LQKENI. This CDR3 comprises 15 residues.